This TCR beta chain is drawn from a study of cytomegalovirus exposure and HLA in healthy donors. Concerning this clone itself: Its antigen is unknown.

This CDR3 is 15 amino acids long. Trimming took off 4 bases at V and 6 bases at J, with 19 bases between the two ends. Germline V lookup: CDR1 SGHNT, CDR2 YYREEE (reference sequence). A multiplex PCR was run with 60 Vbeta primers and 13 Jbeta primers. Produced via immunoSEQ multiplex PCR; TCRdb's table is partial and in-frame only. The data contain around 220,000 clones, roughly 80% of them singletons. Broader study findings: For TCR beta chains, V- and J-gene trimming was later linked to a missense DCLRE1C variant.

The sequence derives from a girl aged 2 to 9 in good health and CMV-seronegative. Source material: PBMCs. The chain links TRBV5-4 to TRBJ1-1, with D maybe TRBD1 (6 bases). CDR3 sequence reads: CASSNALPGVAEAFF. In nucleotides, the CDR3 is TGTGCCAGCAGCAATGCCTTGCCAGGGGTGGCTGAAGCTTTCTTT.